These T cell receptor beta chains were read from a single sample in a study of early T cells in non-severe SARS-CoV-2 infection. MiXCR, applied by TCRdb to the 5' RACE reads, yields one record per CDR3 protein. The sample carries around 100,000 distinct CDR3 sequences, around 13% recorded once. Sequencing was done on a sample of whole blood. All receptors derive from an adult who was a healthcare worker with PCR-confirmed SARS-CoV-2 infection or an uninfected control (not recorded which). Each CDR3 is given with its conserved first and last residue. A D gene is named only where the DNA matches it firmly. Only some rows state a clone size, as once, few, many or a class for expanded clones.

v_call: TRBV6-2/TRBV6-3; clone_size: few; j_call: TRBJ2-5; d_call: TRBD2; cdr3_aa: CASSYWSSGIGETQYF; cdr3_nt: TGTGCCAGCAGTTATTGGTCGAGCGGGATCGGGGAGACCCAGTACTTC
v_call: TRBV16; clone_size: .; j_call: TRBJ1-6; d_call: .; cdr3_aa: CASSQDSTGYNSPLHF; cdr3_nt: TGTGCCAGCAGCCAAGATTCGACAGGTTATAATTCACCCCTCCACTTT
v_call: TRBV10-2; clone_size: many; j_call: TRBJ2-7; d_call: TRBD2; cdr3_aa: CASRSGRAYEQYF; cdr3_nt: TGCGCCAGCCGTAGCGGGAGGGCCTACGAGCAGTACTTC
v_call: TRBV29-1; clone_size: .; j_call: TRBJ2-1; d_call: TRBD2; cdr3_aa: CSVRTSGNEQFF; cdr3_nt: TGCAGCGTCCGGACTAGCGGCAATGAGCAGTTCTTC
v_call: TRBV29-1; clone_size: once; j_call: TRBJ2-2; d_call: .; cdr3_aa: CSVVENTGELFF; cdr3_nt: TGCAGCGTTGTTGAGAACACCGGGGAGCTGTTTTTT
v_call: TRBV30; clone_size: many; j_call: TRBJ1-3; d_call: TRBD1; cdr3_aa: CAWNRGASGNTIYF; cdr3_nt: TGTGCCTGGAACAGGGGTGCCTCTGGAAACACCATATATTTT
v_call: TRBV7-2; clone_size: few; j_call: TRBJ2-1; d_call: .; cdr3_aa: CASSLDLGEQFF; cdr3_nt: TGTGCCAGCAGCTTAGATCTGGGTGAGCAGTTCTTC
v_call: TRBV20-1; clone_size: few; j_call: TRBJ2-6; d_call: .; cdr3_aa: CSARDFRFGANVLTF; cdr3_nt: .
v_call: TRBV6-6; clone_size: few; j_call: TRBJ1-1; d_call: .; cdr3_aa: CASRPDRQTRGTEAFF; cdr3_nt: TGTGCCAGCAGGCCAGACCGACAGACCCGCGGGACTGAAGCTTTCTTT
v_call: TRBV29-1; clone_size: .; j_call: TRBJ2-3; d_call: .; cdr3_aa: CSVDRGATSLADTQYF; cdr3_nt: TGCAGCGTTGATCGGGGGGCCACATCGTTGGCAGATACGCAGTATTTT
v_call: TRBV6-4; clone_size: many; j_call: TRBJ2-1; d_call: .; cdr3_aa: CASSKAATPYNEQFF; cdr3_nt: TGTGCCAGCAGTAAAGCGGCAACACCCTACAATGAGCAGTTCTTC
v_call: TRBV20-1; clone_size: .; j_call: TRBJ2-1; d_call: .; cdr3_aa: CSALDLYGKYINEQFF; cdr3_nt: TGCAGTGCCCTTGACCTTTACGGGAAGTACATAAATGAGCAGTTCTTC
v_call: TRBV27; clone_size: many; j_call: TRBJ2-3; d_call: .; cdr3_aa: CASGKTDTQYF; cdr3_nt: TGTGCCAGCGGGAAGACAGATACGCAGTATTTT
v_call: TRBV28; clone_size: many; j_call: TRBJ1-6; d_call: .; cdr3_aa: CASTRYRNSPLHF; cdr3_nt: TGTGCCAGCACCCGATACAGGAATTCACCCCTCCACTTT
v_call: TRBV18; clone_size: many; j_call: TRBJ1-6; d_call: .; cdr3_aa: CASSPESSYNSPLHF; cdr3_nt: TGTGCCAGCTCACCGGAGAGCTCCTATAATTCACCCCTCCACTTT
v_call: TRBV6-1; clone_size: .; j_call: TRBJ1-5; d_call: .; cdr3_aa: CASRQVNNQPQHF; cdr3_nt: TGTGCCAGCAGACAGGTCAACAATCAGCCCCAGCATTTT
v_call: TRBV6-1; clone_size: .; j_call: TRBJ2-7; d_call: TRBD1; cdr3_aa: CASSEGDRNYEQYF; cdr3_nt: TGTGCCAGCAGTGAAGGGGACAGGAACTACGAGCAGTACTTC
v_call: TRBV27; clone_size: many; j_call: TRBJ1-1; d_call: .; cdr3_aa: CASSLSQDTEAFF; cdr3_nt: TGTGCCAGCAGTTTATCGCAGGACACTGAAGCTTTCTTT
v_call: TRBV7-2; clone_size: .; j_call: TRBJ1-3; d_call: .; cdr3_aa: CASSFSGLGNTIYF; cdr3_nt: TGTGCCAGCAGCTTTTCAGGTCTTGGAAACACCATATATTTT
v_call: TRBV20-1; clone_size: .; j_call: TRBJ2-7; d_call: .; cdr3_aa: CSARDPGQGEQYF; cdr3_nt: TGCAGTGCTAGAGATCCCGGACAAGGGGAGCAGTACTTC
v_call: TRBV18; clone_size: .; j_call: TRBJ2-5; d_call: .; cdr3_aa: CASSPYSQETQYF; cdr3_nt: TGTGCCAGCTCACCATACAGCCAAGAGACCCAGTACTTC
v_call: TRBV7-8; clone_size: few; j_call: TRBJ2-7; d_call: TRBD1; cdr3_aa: CASSLREPGQGGEQYF; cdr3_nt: TGTGCCAGCAGCTTAAGGGAACCGGGACAGGGGGGCGAGCAGTACTTC
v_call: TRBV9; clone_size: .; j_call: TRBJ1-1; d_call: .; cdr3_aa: CASSETVNTEAFF; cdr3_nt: TGTGCCAGCAGTGAGACCGTGAACACTGAAGCTTTCTTT
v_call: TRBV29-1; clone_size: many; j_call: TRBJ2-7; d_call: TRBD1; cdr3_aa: CSVFGQGVRRGTYEQYF; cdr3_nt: TGCAGCGTCTTCGGACAGGGGGTACGAAGGGGCACCTACGAGCAGTACTTC
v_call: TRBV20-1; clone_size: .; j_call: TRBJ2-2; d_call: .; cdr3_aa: CSARSLATTGELFF; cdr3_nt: TGCAGTGCTAGGAGTCTAGCGACGACCGGGGAGCTGTTTTTT